This entry describes one T cell receptor beta chain. What it binds is not known. These data belong to a study of T cell responses to AZD1222 COVID-19 vaccine. General study findings and limits: Spike regions recognized by vaccine-associated CD4 TCRs spanned the protein, led by 160-218 and 743-854.

The CDR3 has 13 residues. Germline values: CDR1 MNHEY, CDR2 SMNVEV (reference sequence). V was trimmed by 3 bases and J by 5 bases, leaving 8 bases between them. TCRdb's table, derived via immunoSEQ multiplex PCR, lists solely in-frame clones and lacks some. The sample holds nearly 110,000 clones, 85% to 95% seen once. The chain is built from TRBV27 and TRBJ1-5; D gene unclear. This TCR was recovered from an adult who received the AZD1222 COVID-19 vaccine. The specimen comprised peripheral blood, sampled 28 days after the second AZD1222 dose. The CDR3 loop is CASSLAVYQPQHF. The CDR3 nucleotides are TGTGCCAGCAGTTTGGCAGTATATCAGCCCCAGCATTTT.